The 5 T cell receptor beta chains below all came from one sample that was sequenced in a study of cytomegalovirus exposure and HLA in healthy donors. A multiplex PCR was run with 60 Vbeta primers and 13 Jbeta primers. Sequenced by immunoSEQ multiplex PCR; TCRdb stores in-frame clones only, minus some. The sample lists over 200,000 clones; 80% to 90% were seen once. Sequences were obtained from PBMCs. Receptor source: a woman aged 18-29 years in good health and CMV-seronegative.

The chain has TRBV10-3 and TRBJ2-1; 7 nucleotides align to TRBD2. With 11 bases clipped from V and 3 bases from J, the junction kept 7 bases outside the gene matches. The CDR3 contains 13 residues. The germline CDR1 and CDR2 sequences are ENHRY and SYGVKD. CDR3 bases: TGTGCCGCTACCGGCGGGAGCTACAATGAGCAGTTCTTC. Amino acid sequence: CAATGGSYNEQFF.

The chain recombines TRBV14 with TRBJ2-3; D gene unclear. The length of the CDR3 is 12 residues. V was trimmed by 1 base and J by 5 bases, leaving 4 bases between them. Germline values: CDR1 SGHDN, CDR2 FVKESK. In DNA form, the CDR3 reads TGTGCCAGCAGCCAAGGCGGAGATACGCAGTATTTT. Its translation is CASSQGGDTQYF.

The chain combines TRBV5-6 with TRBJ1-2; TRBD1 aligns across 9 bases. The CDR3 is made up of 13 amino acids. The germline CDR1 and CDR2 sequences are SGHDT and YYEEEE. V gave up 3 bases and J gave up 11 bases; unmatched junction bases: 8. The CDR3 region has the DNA TGTGCCAGCAGCTGGTGGACAGGGGACCCGTACACCTTC. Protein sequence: CASSWWTGDPYTF.

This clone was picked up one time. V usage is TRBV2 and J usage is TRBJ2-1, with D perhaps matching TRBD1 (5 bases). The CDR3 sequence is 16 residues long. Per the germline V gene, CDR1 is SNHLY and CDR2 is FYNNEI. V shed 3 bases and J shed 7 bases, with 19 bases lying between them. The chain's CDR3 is CASSDLRQKIGNEQFF. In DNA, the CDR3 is TGTGCCAGCAGTGACCTAAGACAGAAAATCGGGAATGAGCAGTTCTTC.

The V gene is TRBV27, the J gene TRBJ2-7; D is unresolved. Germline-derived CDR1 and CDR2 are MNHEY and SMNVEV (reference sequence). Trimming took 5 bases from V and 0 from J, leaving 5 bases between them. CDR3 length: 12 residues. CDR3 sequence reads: CASSTNSYEQYF. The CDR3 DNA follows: TGTGCCAGCAGTACAAACTCCTACGAGCAGTACTTC.